These 22 T cell receptor beta chains were sequenced from one sample in a study of regulatory T cells in long-lasting Graves disease. With iRepertoire HTBI primers and Arm-PCR of CDR3 regions, TCR beta libraries were built. From the multiplex PCR reads, TCRdb called clonotypes with MiXCR, one entry per CDR3 protein. The data contain a few hundred thousand distinct CDR3 sequences, 15% to 20% of them seen just once; the ten biggest clones take up less than 15%. Time point described: newly diagnosed GD, antithyroid drugs for less than 3 months. PBMC RNA served as the TCR library source. The same sample was also used in a study of T cells in Graves' hyperthyroidism and ophthalmopathy.

Sample: peripheral blood mononuclear cells (PBMCs), taken at new diagnosis, from a patient treated with antithyroid drugs. Receptor source: a woman aged 25 to 39 with Graves disease.

The J gene is TRBJ2-1, the V gene TRBV6-5, with a weak D call TRBD1 (6 bases). Germline values: CDR1 MNHEY, CDR2 SVGAGI. The CDR3 contains 15 residues. Trimming left V 0 bases short and J 0 bases short, with 6 bases between. CDR3 DNA sequence: TGTGCCAGCAGTTACTCAGGGGGCTCCTACAATGAGCAGTTCTTC. Translating gives CASSYSGGSYNEQFF.

This clonotype came up many times. V gene TRBV3-1 combines with J gene TRBJ1-5, with 11 bases matching TRBD1. V shed 4 bases, J shed 4 bases, and the junction held 3 bases outside the gene matches. This CDR3 spans 15 amino acids. The germline V gene encodes CDR1 LGHDT and CDR2 YNNKEL (reference sequence). The CDR3 protein is CASSRDRGKNQPQHF. In DNA, the CDR3 is TGTGCCAGCAGCCGGGACAGGGGGAAGAATCAGCCCCAGCATTTT.

The sample holds many counts of this clonotype. This sequence joins TRBV5-4 and TRBJ1-1; 9 bases align to TRBD1. The CDR3 runs 14 residues. Trimming removed 4 bases from V and 8 bases from J; junction bases left unmatched: 9. Germline V gene sequence: CDR1 SGHNT, CDR2 YYREEE (reference sequence). The CDR3 nucleotides read TGTGCCAGCAGCCGTGAGGGGACAGGGCGGGAAGCTTTCTTT. This encodes CASSREGTGREAFF.

The CDR3 here is CASSLSKGRTGRYNEQFF. The CDR3 coding sequence is TGTGCCAGCAGCTTGAGTAAGGGGAGGACAGGGAGGTACAATGAGCAGTTCTTC. The rearrangement links TRBV5-6 to TRBJ2-1; 8 bases fit TRBD1. J gave up 4 bases and V 1 base, and 13 bases lay outside the gene matches. The CDR3 runs 18 residues. The V gene's germline CDR1 is SGHDT and CDR2 YYEEEE.

This clonotype was seen repeatedly, ten times or more. CDR3 in DNA: TGTGCCAGCAGCGTGGCCGGGCTCCAAAGCACAGATACGCAGTATTTT. It yields the protein CASSVAGLQSTDTQYF. This chain links TRBV5-4 with TRBJ2-3, with no clear D. CDR1 is SGHNT and CDR2 is YYREEE in the germline V gene (reference sequence). This CDR3 region has 16 residues. The ends were cut back, 4 bases at V and 0 bases at J, with 15 bases in the middle.

The rearrangement uses TRBV5-4 and TRBJ1-2; no clear D. Germline lookup yields CDR1 SGHNT and CDR2 YYREEE (reference sequence). The CDR3 consists of 15 residues. Deletions cut 1 base from V and 4 bases from J, with 14 bases between. CDR3 residues: CASSLLSAPRYGYTF. In DNA form, the CDR3 reads TGTGCCAGCAGCTTGTTGTCCGCTCCTCGCTATGGCTACACCTTC.

This clonotype was counted many times. This chain connects TRBV6-1 to TRBJ2-7; 7 positions match TRBD1. After removal of 6 bases from V and 7 bases from J, the junction contained 12 bases not matched to a gene. The CDR3 has 14 residues. Germline V gene sequence: CDR1 MNHNS, CDR2 SASEGT. CDR3 coding DNA: TGTGCCAGCAGGCCGGGACAGAACCTGCGAGAGCAGTACTTC. Its translation is CASRPGQNLREQYF.

This clonotype came up many times. This chain connects TRBV6-2 or TRBV6-3 to TRBJ2-2, with unresolved D. The length of the CDR3 is 14 residues. The V gene's germline CDR1 is MNHEY and CDR2 SVGEGT. The V and J ends lost 5 bases and 3 bases respectively, with 10 bases between them. The CDR3 loop reads CASSDALYTGELFF. The CDR3 coding sequence is TGTGCCAGCAGTGATGCCCTCTACACCGGGGAGCTGTTTTTT.

This sequence joins TRBV5-8 and TRBJ1-4; 8 bases are a match to TRBD1. The CDR3 extends over 15 amino acids. CDR1 is SGHTS and CDR2 is YDEGEE in the germline V gene. The V gene end was trimmed by 3 bases and the J gene end by 8 bases; junction bases not matched to a gene: 9. In DNA, the CDR3 is TGTGCCAGCAGCTCTGGGAGGACAGGGCCCGAAAAACTGTTTTTT. Its protein is CASSSGRTGPEKLFF.

In its sample, this clonotype was seen many times. The chain combines TRBV3-1 with TRBJ2-1; D is possibly TRBD1 (6 bases). The CDR3 length is 16 residues. V lost 3 bases and J 2 bases, leaving 14 bases between the germline ends. Germline V gene sequence: CDR1 LGHDT, CDR2 YNNKEL (reference sequence). The CDR3 here is CASSHLTGSTYNEQFF. The CDR3 DNA follows: TGTGCCAGCAGCCACCTTACAGGGTCGACCTACAATGAGCAGTTCTTC.

This clonotype was seen ten or more times. The V gene is TRBV3-1, the J gene TRBJ2-6; D is undetermined. Trimming cost V 0 bases and J 2 bases, with 2 bases left between them. The CDR3 loop spans 14 amino acids. Looked up from germline, CDR1 is LGHDT and CDR2 is YNNKEL (reference sequence). The DNA of the CDR3 is TGTGCCAGCAGCCAAGATGCTGGGGCCAACGTCCTGACTTTC. Protein product: CASSQDAGANVLTF.

This clonotype was seen ten or more times. The chain recombines TRBV20-1 with TRBJ1-4, with D perhaps TRBD1 (6 bases). Per the germline V gene, CDR1 is DFQATT and CDR2 is SNEGSKA (reference sequence). The CDR3 spans 14 residues. CDR3 coding DNA: TGCTCCATCTTGGGGGGGGCAATCAATGAAAAACTGTTTTTT. This encodes CSILGGAINEKLFF.

The chain links TRBV2 to TRBJ2-2; TRBD1 agrees at 10 bases. The length of the CDR3 is 19 residues. CDR1 is SNHLY and CDR2 is FYNNEI in the germline V gene. V lost 5 bases to trimming and J lost 1 base; unmatched junction nucleotides: 13. CDR3 sequence (DNA): TGTGCCAGCAGTTCCCGGGACAGGGGAATAGTCCGGAACACCGGGGAGCTGTTTTTT. Amino acid sequence: CASSSRDRGIVRNTGELFF.

This clonotype was seen ten or more times. The chain recombines TRBV20-1 with TRBJ2-1, with 12 bases lining up with TRBD2. Germline V gene lookup returns CDR1 DFQATT and CDR2 SNEGSKA (reference sequence). Losses at the gene ends were 6 bases for V and 7 bases for J; bases not matched to a gene: 10. There are 15 residues in the CDR3. In DNA form, the CDR3 reads TGCAGTGCACGCCCTAGCGGGGGGGCCCAAAATGAGCAGTTCTTC. Encoded protein: CSARPSGGAQNEQFF.

Ten or more counts support this clonotype. The chain recombines TRBV6-1 with TRBJ2-6; D ambiguous. The CDR3 sequence is 15 residues long. V was clipped by 9 bases and J by 1 base, with 13 bases between them. Germline CDR1 MNHNS, CDR2 SASEGT. The CDR3 region is CASCPPRSGANVLTF. In nucleotides, the CDR3 is TGTGCCAGTTGTCCCCCGAGGTCTGGGGCCAACGTCCTGACTTTC.

This clonotype was recorded many times. This chain links TRBV11-1 with TRBJ1-2; no definite D call. Trimming took off 5 bases at V and 3 bases at J, with 16 bases between the two ends. Germline CDR1 is SGHAT and CDR2 is FQDESV (reference sequence). The CDR3 length is 15 residues. The CDR3 DNA reads as TGTGCCAGCAGCCGAGCAGGACCGGTGGACTATGGCTACACCTTC. This translates into CASSRAGPVDYGYTF. Drawing the rest from reference TRBV11-1 and TRBJ1-2, the complete variable domain is EAEVAQSPRYKITEKSQAVAFWCDPISGHATLYWYRQILGQGPELLVQFQDESVVDDSQLPKDRFSAERLKGVDSTLKIQPAELGDSAMYLCASSRAGPVDYGYTFGSGTRLTVV.

This clonotype showed up many times. CDR3 sequence (DNA): TGCAGTGCTAGAGATAAAAGGACACCCTATAATTCACCCCTCCACTTT. Protein product: CSARDKRTPYNSPLHF. The genes are TRBV20-1 and TRBJ1-6; TRBD1 might be the D (5 bases). This CDR3 comprises 16 residues. Trimming pared 0 bases from V and 2 bases from J, leaving 11 bases between. Germline CDR1 reads DFQATT; CDR2 reads SNEGSKA (reference sequence).

The chain joins TRBV12-3 or TRBV12-4 to TRBJ2-7; D could derive from TRBD1 or TRBD2 (6 bases each). The CDR3 runs to 15 residues. The V gene lost 3 bases and the J gene lost 1 base, with 13 bases spanning the gap. The CDR3 region has the DNA TGTGCCAGCAGTTTGGGGGGCGGGGAGTCCTACGAGCAGTACTTC. As protein: CASSLGGGESYEQYF.

The chain combines TRBV7-3 with TRBJ2-2; D unresolved. Germline V gives CDR1 SGHTA, CDR2 FQGTGA. The CDR3 length is 15 residues. V was shortened by 5 bases and J by 1 base, with 11 bases between the two germline ends. The CDR3 protein is CASSPSSVNTGELFF. In DNA, the CDR3 is TGTGCCAGCAGCCCCTCCTCAGTGAACACCGGGGAGCTGTTTTTT.

In this sample, this clonotype turned up a few times. The chain couples TRBV18 to TRBJ2-7, with 7 bases matching TRBD1. With V trimmed by 5 bases and J by 0 bases, 16 bases remained unmatched. Germline assignment: CDR1 KGHSH and CDR2 LQKENI. The CDR3 consists of 18 residues. The CDR3 region is CASSSRVGTERFSYEQYF. DNA of the CDR3: TGTGCCAGCTCATCCAGGGTGGGGACAGAAAGATTCTCCTACGAGCAGTACTTC.

This clonotype appeared a few times. The gene calls are TRBV18 and TRBJ2-3; perhaps TRBD2 as D (6 bases). The CDR3 has 17 residues. V was clipped by 6 bases and J by 3 bases, with 22 bases between them. Germline assignment: CDR1 KGHSH and CDR2 LQKENI. DNA for the CDR3: TGTGCCAGCTCCCAGGACATGCCGGGGGAAGGGACAGATACGCAGTATTTT. Translation gives CASSQDMPGEGTDTQYF.

This chain connects TRBV5-1 to TRBJ2-3, with D possibly matching TRBD2 (7 bases). The CDR3 totals 15 residues. V was shortened by 5 bases and J by 2 bases, with 15 bases between the two germline ends. CDR1 and CDR2 (germline): SGHRS, YFSETQ. The chain's CDR3 is CASSPRGGPTDTQYF. In DNA, the CDR3 is TGCGCCAGCAGTCCGAGGGGGGGCCCCACAGATACGCAGTATTTT.